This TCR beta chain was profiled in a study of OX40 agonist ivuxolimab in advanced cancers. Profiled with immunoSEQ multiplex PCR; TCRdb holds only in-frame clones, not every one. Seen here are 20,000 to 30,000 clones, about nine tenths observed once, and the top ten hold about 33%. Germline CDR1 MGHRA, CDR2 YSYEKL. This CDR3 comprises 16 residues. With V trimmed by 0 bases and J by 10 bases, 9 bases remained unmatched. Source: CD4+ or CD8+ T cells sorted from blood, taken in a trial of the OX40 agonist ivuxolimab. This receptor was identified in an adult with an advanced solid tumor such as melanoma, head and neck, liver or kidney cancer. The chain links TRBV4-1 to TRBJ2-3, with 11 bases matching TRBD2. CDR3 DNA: TGCGCCAGCAGCCAAGATGAGTTAGCGGGGGGGCCTGCGCAGTATTTT. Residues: CASSQDELAGGPAQYF.